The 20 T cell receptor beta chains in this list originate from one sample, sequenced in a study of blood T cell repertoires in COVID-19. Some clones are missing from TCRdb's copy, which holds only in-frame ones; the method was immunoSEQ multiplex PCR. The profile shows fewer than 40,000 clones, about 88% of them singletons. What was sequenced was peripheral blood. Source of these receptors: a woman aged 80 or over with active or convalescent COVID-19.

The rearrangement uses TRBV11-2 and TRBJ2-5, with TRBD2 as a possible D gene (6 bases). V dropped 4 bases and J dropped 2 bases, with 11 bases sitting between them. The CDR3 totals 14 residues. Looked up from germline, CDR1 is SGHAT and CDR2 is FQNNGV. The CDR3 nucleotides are TGTGCCAGCAGCTCGTCCCGGGAGCAAGAGACCCAGTACTTC. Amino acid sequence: CASSSSREQETQYF.

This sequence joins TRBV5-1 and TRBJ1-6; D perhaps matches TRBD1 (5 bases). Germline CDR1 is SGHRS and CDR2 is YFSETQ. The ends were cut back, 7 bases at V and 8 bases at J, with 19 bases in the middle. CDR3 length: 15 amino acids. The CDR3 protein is CASGEEGPGDSPLHF. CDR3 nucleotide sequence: TGCGCCAGCGGTGAGGAGGGGCCGGGGGATTCACCCCTCCACTTT.

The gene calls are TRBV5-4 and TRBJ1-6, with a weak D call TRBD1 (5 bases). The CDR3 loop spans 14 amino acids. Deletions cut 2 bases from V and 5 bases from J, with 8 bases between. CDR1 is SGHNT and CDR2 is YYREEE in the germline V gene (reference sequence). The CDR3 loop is CASSLVGDNSPLHF. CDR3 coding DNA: TGTGCCAGCAGCTTAGTAGGGGATAATTCACCCCTCCACTTT.

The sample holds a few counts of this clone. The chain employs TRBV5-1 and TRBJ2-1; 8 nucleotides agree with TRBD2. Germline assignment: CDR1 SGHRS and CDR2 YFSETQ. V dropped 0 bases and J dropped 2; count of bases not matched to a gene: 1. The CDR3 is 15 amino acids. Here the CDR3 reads CASSLAGGAYNEQFF. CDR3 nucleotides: TGCGCCAGCAGCTTGGCCGGGGGGGCCTACAATGAGCAGTTCTTC.

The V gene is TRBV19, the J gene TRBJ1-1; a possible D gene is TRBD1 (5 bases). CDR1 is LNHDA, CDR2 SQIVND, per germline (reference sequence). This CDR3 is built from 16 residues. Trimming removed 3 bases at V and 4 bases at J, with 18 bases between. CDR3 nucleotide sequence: TGTGCCAGTAGTATGGAGGCAGGGAGGGTGGGCACTGAAGCTTTCTTT. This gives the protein CASSMEAGRVGTEAFF.

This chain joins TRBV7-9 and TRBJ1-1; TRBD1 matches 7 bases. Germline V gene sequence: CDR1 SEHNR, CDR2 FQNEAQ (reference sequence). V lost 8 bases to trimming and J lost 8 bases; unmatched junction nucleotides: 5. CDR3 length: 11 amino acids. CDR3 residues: CASAETGEAFF. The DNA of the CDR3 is TGTGCCAGCGCAGAGACAGGGGAAGCTTTCTTT.

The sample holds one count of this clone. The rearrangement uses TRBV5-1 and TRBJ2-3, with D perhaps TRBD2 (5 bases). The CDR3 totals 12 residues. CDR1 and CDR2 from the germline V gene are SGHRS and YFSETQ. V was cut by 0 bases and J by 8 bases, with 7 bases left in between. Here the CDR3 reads CASSLAGVTQYF. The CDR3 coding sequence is TGCGCCAGCAGCTTGGCCGGGGTTACGCAGTATTTT.

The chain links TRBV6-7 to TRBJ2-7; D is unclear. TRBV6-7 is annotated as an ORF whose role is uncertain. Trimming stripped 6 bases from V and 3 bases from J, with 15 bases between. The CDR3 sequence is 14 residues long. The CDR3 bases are TGTGCCAGCAGACCCTCCACAGAATTCTACGAGCAGTACTTC. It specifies CASRPSTEFYEQYF.

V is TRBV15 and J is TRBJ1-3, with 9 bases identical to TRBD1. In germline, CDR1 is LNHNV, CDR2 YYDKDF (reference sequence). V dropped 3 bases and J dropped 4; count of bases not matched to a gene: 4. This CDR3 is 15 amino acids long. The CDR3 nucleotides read TGTGCCACCAGCAGGGGGGGACAGGGCGGAAACACCATATATTTT. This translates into CATSRGGQGGNTIYF.

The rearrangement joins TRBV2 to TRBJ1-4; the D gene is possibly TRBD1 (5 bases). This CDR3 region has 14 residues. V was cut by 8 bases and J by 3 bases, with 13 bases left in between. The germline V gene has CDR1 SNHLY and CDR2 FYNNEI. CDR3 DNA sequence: TGTGCCAGCCGGATTGGAGGGGCTAATGAAAAACTGTTTTTT. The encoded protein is CASRIGGANEKLFF.

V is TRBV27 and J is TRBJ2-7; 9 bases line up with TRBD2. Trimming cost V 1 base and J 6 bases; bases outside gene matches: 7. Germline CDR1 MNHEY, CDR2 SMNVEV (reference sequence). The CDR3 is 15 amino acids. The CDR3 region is CASSLFGGGASEQYF. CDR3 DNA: TGTGCCAGCAGTTTATTTGGCGGGGGGGCCTCCGAGCAGTACTTC.

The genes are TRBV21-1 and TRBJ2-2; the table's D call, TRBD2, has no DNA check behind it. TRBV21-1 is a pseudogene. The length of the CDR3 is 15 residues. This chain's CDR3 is CASSARGGPAGELFF. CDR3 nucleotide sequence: TGTGCCAGCAGCGCGCGGGGGGGCCCCGCCGGGGAGCTGTTTTTT.

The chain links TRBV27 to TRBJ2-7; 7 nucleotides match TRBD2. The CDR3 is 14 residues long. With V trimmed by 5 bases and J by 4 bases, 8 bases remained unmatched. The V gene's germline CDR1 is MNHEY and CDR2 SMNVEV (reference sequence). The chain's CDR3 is CASSQSRLAYEQYF. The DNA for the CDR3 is TGTGCCAGCAGTCAAAGCCGACTAGCTTACGAGCAGTACTTC.

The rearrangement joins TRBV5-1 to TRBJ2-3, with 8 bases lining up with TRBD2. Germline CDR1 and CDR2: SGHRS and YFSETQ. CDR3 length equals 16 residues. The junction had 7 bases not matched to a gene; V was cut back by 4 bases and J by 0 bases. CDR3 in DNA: TGCGCCAGCAGCCCCGTGGCGGGGGGTAGCACAGATACGCAGTATTTT. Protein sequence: CASSPVAGGSTDTQYF.

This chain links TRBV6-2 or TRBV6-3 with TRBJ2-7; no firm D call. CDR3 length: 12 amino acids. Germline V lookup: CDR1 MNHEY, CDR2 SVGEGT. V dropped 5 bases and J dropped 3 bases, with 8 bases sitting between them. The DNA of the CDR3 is TGTGCCAGCAGTACACAGATCTACGAGCAGTACTTC. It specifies CASSTQIYEQYF.

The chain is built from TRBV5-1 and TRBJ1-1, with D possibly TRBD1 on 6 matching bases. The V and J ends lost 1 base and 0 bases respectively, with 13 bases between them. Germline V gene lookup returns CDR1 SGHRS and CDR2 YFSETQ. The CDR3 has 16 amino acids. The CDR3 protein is CASSLYRESMNTEAFF. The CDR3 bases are TGCGCCAGCAGCTTGTACAGGGAAAGCATGAACACTGAAGCTTTCTTT.

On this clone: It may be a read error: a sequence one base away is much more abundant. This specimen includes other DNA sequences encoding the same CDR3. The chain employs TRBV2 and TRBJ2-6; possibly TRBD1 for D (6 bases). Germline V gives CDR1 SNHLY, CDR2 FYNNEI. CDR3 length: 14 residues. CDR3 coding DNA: TGTGCCAGCAGGTCTGGGCTGGGGGCCAACGTCTTGACTTTC. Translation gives CASRSGLGANVLTF.

CDR3 nucleotides: TGTGCCAGCTCACCACCAGGCGGAGAGACCCAGTACTTC. Amino acid sequence: CASSPPGGETQYF. J is TRBJ2-5 and V is TRBV18; the D is unclear. Germline V gives CDR1 KGHSH, CDR2 LQKENI. V lost 0 bases and J lost 4, with 6 bases in between. The CDR3 totals 13 residues.

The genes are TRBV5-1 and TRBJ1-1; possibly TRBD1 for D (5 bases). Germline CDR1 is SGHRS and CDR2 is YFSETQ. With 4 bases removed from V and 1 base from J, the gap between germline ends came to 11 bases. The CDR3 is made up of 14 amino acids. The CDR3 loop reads CASSTDTANTEAFF. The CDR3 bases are TGCGCCAGCAGCACGGACACGGCGAACACTGAAGCTTTCTTT. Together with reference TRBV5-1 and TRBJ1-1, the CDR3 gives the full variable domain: KAGVTQTPRYLIKTRGQQVTLSCSPISGHRSVSWYQQTPGQGLQFLFEYFSETQRNKGNFPGRFSGRQFSNSRSEMNVSTLELGDSALYLCASSTDTANTEAFFGQGTRLTVV.

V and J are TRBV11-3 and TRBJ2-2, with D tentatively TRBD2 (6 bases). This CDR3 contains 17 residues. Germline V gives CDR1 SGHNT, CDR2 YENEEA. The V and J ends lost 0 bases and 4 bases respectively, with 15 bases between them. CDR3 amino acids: CASSLDGTHHSTGELFF. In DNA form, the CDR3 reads TGTGCCAGCAGCTTAGACGGGACTCACCATTCCACCGGGGAGCTGTTTTTT.